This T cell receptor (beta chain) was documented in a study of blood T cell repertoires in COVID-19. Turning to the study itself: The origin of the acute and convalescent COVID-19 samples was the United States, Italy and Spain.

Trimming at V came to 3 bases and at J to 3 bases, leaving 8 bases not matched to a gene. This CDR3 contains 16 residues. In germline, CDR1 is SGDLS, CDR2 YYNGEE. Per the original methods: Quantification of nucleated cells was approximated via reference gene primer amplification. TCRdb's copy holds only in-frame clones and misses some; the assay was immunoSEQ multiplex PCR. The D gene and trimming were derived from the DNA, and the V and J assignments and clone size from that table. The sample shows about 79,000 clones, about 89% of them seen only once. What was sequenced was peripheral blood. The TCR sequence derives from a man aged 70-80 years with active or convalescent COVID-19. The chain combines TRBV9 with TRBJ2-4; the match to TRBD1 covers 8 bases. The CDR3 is CASSATGTGIKNIQYF. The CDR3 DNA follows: TGTGCCAGCAGCGCGACAGGGACAGGAATCAAAAACATTCAGTACTTC.